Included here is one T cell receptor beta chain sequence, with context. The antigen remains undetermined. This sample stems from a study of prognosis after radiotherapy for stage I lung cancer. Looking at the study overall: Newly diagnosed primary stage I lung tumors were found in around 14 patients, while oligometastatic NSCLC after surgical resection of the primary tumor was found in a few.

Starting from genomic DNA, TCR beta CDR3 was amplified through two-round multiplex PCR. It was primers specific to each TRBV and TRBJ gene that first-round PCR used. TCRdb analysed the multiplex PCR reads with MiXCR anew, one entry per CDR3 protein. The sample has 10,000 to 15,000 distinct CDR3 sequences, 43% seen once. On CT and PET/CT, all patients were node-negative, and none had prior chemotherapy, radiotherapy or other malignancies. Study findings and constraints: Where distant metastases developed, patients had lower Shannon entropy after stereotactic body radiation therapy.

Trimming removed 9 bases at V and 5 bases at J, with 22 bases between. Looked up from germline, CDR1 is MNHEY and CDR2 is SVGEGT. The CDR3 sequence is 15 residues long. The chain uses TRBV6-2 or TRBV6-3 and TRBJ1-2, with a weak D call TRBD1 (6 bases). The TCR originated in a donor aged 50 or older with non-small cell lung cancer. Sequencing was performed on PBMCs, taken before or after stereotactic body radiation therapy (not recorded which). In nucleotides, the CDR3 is TGTGCCAGTTCTAATATAACACAGGGATCGTATGGCTACACCTTC. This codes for CASSNITQGSYGYTF.